This T cell receptor (beta chain) was sequenced during a study of metastatic and nonmetastatic thyroid tumors. TCRdb reanalyzed the PCR reads via MiXCR. The sample lists around 30,000 clones, 13% occurring once. All patients were untreated before thyroid surgery. The receptor comes from a female donor with papillary thyroid cancer or a benign thyroid nodule (not recorded which). Some clones in this sample may be carry-over from other donors' samples. What was sequenced was blood.

In DNA, the CDR3 is TGCAGTGCTGCGACCCCCGCAACTAATGAAAAACTGTTTTTT. This sequence encodes CSAATPATNEKLFF. This chain links TRBV20-1 with TRBJ1-4; unclear D gene. CDR1 is DFQATT and CDR2 is SNEGSKA in the germline V gene (reference sequence). Trimming shortened V by 5 bases and J by 0 bases, and 10 bases separated the two germline ends. This CDR3 is 14 amino acids long.